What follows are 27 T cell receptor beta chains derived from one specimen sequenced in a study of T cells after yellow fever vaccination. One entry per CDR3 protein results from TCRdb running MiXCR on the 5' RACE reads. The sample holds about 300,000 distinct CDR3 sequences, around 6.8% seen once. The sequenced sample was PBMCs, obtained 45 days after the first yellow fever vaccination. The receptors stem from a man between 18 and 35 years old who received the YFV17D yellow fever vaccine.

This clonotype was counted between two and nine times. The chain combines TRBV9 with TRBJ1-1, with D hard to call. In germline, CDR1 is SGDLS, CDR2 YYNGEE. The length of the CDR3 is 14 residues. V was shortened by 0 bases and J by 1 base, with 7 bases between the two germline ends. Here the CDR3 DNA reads TGTGCCAGCAGCGTAGGCCCGGGGAACACTGAAGCTTTCTTT. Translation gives CASSVGPGNTEAFF.

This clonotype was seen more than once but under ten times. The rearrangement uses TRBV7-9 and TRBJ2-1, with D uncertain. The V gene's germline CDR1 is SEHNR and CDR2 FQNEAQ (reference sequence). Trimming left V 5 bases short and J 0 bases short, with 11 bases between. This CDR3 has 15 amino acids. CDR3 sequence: CASSPLTLSYNEQFF. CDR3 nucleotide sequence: TGTGCCAGCAGCCCCTTGACCCTCTCCTACAATGAGCAGTTCTTC.

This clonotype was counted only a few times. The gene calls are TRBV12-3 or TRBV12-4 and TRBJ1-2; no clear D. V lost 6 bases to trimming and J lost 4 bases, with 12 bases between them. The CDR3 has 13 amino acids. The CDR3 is CASSLGPSYGYTF. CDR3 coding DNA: TGTGCCAGCAGCTTGGGCCCCTCCTATGGCTACACCTTC.

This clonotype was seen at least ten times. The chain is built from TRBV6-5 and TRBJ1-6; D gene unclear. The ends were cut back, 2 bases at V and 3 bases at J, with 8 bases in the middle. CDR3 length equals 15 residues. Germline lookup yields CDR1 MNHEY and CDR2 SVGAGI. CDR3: CASSYGEIYNSPLHF. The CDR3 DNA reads TGTGCCAGCAGTTACGGAGAGATCTATAATTCACCCCTCCACTTT.

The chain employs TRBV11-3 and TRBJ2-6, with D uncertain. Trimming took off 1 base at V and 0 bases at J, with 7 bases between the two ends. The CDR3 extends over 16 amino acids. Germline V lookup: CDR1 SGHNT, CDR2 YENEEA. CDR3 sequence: CASSLVRPSGANVLTF. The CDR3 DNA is TGTGCCAGCAGCTTAGTACGGCCCTCTGGGGCCAACGTCCTGACTTTC.

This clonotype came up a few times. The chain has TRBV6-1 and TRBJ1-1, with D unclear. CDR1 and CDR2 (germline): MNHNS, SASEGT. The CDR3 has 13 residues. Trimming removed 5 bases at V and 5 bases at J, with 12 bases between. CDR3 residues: CASSLPSGTEAFF. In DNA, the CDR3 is TGTGCCAGCAGTCTCCCCTCGGGGACTGAAGCTTTCTTT.

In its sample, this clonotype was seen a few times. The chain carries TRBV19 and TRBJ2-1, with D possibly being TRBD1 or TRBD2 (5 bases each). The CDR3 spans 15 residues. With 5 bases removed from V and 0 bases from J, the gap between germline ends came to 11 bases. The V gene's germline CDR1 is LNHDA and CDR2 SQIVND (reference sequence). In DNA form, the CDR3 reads TGTGCCAGTAGTCATTCAGGGAGCTCCTACAATGAGCAGTTCTTC. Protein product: CASSHSGSSYNEQFF.

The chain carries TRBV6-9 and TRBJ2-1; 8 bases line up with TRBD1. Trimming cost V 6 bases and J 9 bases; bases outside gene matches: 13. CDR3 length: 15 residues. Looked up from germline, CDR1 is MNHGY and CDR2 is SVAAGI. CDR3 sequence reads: CASRLYWAGGLEQFF. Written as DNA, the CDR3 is TGTGCCAGCAGGCTTTATTGGGCAGGGGGCCTTGAGCAGTTCTTC.

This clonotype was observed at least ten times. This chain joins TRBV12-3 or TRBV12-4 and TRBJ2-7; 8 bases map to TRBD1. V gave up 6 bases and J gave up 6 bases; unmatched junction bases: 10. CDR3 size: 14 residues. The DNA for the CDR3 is TGTGCCAGCAGCCGTGGACAGGGTGGGACCGAGCAGTACTTC. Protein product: CASSRGQGGTEQYF.

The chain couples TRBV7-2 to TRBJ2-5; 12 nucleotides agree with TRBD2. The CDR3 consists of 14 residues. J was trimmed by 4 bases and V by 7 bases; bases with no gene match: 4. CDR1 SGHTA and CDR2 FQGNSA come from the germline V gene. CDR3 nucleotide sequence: TGTGCCAGCACCCGGACTAGCGGGATAGAGACCCAGTACTTC. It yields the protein CASTRTSGIETQYF. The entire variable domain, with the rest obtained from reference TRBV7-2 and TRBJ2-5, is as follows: GAGVSQSPSNKVTEKGKDVELRCDPISGHTALYWYRQSLGQGLEFLIYFQGNSAPDKSGLPSDRFSAERTGGSVSTLTIQRTQQEDSAVYLCASTRTSGIETQYFGPGTRLLVL.

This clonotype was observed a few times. The CDR3 reads CATRDATYEQYV. The CDR3 nucleotides read TGTGCCACAAGGGACGCCACCTACGAGCAGTACGTC. The rearrangement uses TRBV28 and TRBJ2-7, with D perhaps assigned TRBD1 or TRBD2 (5 bases each). This CDR3 has 12 residues. Trimming pared 10 bases from V and 2 bases from J, leaving 12 bases between. Germline V gene data show CDR1 as MDHEN and CDR2 as SYDVKM.

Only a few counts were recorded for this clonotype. CDR3 sequence reads: CASIAAARTQYF. The CDR3 nucleotides are TGTGCCAGCATTGCGGCGGCCCGGACGCAGTATTTT. The chain uses TRBV6-1 and TRBJ2-3; D is unresolved. This CDR3 spans 12 amino acids. Trimming removed 7 bases from V and 9 bases from J, with 14 bases in between. The germline gives CDR1 MNHNS, CDR2 SASEGT.

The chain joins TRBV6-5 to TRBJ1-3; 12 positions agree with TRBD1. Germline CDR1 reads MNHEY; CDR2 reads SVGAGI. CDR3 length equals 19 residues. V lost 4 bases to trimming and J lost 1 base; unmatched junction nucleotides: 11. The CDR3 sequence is CASSFAGTGGSWSGNTIYF. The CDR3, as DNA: TGTGCCAGCAGTTTCGCCGGGACAGGGGGCTCCTGGTCTGGAAACACCATATATTTT.

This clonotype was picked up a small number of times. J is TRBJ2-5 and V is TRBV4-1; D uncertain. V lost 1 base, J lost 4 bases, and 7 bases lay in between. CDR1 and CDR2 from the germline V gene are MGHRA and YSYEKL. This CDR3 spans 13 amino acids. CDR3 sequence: CASSQVRRETQYF. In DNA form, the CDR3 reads TGCGCCAGCAGCCAAGTTAGGAGAGAGACCCAGTACTTC.

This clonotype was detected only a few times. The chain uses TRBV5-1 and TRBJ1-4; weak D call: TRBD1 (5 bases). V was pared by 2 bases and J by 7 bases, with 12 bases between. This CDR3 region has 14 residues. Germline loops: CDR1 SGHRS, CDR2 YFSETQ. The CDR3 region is CASSFGRASEKLFF. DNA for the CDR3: TGCGCCAGCAGCTTCGGCAGGGCCAGTGAAAAACTGTTTTTT. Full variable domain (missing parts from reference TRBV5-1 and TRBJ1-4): KAGVTQTPRYLIKTRGQQVTLSCSPISGHRSVSWYQQTPGQGLQFLFEYFSETQRNKGNFPGRFSGRQFSNSRSEMNVSTLELGDSALYLCASSFGRASEKLFFGSGTQLSVL.

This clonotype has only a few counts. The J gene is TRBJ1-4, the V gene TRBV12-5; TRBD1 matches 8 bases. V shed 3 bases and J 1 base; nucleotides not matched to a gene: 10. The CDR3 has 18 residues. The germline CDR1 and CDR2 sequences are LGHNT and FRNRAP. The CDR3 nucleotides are TGTGCTAGTGGTTTCCACACCGGACAGGGTGGAACTAATGAAAAACTGTTTTTT. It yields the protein CASGFHTGQGGTNEKLFF.

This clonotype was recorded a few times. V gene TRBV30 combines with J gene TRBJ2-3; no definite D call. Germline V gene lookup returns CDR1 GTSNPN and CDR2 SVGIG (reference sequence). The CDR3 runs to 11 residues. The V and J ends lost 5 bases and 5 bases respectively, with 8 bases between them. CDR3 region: CAWAAGDTQYF. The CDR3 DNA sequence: TGTGCCTGGGCTGCCGGAGATACGCAGTATTTT.

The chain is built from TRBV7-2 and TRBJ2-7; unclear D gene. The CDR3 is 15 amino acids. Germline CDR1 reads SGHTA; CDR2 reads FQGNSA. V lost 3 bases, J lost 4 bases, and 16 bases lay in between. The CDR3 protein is CASSLSGYGAYEQYF. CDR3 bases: TGTGCCAGCAGCTTGTCAGGCTATGGAGCTTACGAGCAGTACTTC. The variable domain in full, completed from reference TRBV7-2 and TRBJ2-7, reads GAGVSQSPSNKVTEKGKDVELRCDPISGHTALYWYRQSLGQGLEFLIYFQGNSAPDKSGLPSDRFSAERTGGSVSTLTIQRTQQEDSAVYLCASSLSGYGAYEQYFGPGTRLTVT.

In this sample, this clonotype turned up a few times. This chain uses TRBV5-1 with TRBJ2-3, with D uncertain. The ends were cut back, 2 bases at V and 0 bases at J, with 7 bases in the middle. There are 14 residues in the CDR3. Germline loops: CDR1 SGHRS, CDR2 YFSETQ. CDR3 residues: CASSFSTSTDTQYF. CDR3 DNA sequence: TGCGCCAGCAGCTTTAGTACTAGCACAGATACGCAGTATTTT.

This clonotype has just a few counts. The CDR3 protein is CASSLAGTPGANVLTF. For the CDR3, the DNA is TGCGCCAGCAGCTTAGCCGGGACCCCTGGGGCCAACGTCCTGACTTTC. V gene TRBV5-1 combines with J gene TRBJ2-6, with D possibly being TRBD1 or TRBD2 (5 bases each). CDR3 length equals 16 residues. V lost 2 bases to trimming and J lost 2 bases, with 11 bases between them. Germline V CDR1 and CDR2: SGHRS, YFSETQ.

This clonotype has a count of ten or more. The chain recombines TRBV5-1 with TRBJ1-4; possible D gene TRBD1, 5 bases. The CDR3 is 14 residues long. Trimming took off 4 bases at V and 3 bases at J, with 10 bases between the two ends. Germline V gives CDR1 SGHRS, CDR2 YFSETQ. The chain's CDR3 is CASSPGRANEKLFF. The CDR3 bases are TGCGCCAGCAGCCCAGGGAGGGCTAATGAAAAACTGTTTTTT. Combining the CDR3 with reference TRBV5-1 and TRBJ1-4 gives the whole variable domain KAGVTQTPRYLIKTRGQQVTLSCSPISGHRSVSWYQQTPGQGLQFLFEYFSETQRNKGNFPGRFSGRQFSNSRSEMNVSTLELGDSALYLCASSPGRANEKLFFGSGTQLSVL.

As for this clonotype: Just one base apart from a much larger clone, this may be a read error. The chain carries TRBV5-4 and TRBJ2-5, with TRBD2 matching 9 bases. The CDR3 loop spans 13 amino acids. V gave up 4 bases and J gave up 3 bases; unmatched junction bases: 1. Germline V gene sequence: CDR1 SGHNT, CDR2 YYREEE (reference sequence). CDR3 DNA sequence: TGTGCCAGCAGCGTAGCGGGGGAAGAGACCCAGTACTTC. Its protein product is CASSVAGEETQYF.

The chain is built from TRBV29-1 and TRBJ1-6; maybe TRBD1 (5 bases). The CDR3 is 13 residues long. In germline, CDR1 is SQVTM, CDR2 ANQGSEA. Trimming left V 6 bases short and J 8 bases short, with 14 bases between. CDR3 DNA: TGCAGCGTGGCAGACAGCCCGGATTCACCCCTCCACTTT. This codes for CSVADSPDSPLHF. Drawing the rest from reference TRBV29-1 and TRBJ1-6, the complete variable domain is SAVISQKPSRDICQRGTSLTIQCQVDSQVTMMFWYRQQPGQSLTLIATANQGSEATYESGFVIDKFPISRPNLTFSTLTVSNMSPEDSSIYLCSVADSPDSPLHFGNGTRLTVT.

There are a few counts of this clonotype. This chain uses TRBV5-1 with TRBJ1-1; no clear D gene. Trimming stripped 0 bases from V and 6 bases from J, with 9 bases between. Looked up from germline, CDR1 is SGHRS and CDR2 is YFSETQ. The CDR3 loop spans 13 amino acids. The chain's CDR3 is CASSLGFGSEAFF. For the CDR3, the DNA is TGCGCCAGCAGCTTGGGGTTCGGCTCTGAAGCTTTCTTT.

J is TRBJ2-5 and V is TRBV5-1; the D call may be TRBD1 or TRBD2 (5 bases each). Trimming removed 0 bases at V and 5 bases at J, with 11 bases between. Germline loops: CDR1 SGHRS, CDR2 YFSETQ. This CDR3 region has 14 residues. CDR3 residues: CASSLGQGDETQYF. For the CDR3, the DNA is TGCGCCAGCAGCTTGGGGCAGGGAGACGAGACCCAGTACTTC.

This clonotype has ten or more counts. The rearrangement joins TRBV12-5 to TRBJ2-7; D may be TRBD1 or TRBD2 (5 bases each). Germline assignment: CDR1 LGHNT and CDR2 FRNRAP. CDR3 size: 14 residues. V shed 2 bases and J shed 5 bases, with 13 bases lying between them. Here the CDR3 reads CASGLFDGDHEQYF. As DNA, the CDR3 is TGTGCTAGTGGTTTGTTCGACGGGGACCACGAGCAGTACTTC.

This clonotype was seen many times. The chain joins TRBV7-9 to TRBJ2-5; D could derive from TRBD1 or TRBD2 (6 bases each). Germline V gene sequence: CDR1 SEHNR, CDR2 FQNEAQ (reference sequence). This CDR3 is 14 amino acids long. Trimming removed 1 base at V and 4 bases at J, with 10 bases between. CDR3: CASSLVGGGETQYF. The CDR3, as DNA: TGTGCCAGCAGCTTAGTGGGGGGCGGAGAGACCCAGTACTTC.